This TCR beta chain came from a study of T cell changes during pregnancy in multiple sclerosis (dated by TCRdb to the late 2010s). For the wider study: The study looked at changes in the T cell repertoire across pregnancy in women with multiple sclerosis.

The protocol used for the library was the immunoSEQ multiplex PCR assay. In its TCRdb copy, this immuneACCESS table keeps in-frame sequences only and misses some clones. Where compared with another copy, unresolved V genes explain less than half of these, and the others have no known cause. The sample profile shows under 80,000 clones; roughly 88% of them were found once. The ten largest clonotypes hold 1.5% to 2% of the sample. A note on this clone: Its antigen remains undetermined. No qualities accompany the bases; no much larger clone lies one base away.

V ends up 4 bases short and J 0 bases short, with an unmatched junction base count of 14. The cysteine opens and the phenylalanine closes a CDR3 of 18 amino acids. Only CDR3 DNA remains: 54 bases, in frame from the first base. Taken from the germline V gene, the CDR1 and CDR2 loops are SGHDT and YYEEEE. Here the sequenced sample was peripheral blood, taken in the first trimester of pregnancy. The sequence derives from a female donor with multiple sclerosis, enrolled in a pregnancy study. This chain joins TRBV5-6 to TRBJ2-7; 9 bases in between match TRBD2. The CDR3 in this case is CASSTRPDGLASSYEQYF. The nucleotides are TGTGCCAGCAGCACACGACCCGACGGACTAGCGAGCTCCTACGAGCAGTACTTC.